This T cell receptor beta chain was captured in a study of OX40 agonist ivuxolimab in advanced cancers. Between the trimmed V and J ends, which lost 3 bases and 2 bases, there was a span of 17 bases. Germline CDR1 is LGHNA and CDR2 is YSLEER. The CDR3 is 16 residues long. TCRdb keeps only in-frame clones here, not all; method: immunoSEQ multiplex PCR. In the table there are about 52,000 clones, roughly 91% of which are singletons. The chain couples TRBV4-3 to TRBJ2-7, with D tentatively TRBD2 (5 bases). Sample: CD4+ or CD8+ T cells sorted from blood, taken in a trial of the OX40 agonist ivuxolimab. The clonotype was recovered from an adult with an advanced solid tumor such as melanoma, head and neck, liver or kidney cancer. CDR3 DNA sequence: TGCGCCAGCAGCCAGCATTGGCCGGGGTCGGCCTACGAGCAGTACTTC. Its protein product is CASSQHWPGSAYEQYF.